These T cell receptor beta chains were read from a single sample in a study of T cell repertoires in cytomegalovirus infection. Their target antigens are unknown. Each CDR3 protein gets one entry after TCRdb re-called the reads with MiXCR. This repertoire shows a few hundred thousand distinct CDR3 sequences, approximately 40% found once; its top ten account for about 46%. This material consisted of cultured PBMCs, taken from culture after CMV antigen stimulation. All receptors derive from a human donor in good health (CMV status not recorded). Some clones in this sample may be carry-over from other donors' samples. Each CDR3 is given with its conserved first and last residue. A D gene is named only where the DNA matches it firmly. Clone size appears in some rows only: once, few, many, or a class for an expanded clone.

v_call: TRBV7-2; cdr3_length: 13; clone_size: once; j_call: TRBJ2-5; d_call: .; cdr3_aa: CASSLVSQESQYF; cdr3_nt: TGTGCCAGCAGCTTAGTTAGCCAAGAGTCCCAGTACTTC
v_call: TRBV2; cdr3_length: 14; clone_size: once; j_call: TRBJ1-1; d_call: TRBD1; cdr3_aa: CASERDRARREAFF; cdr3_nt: TGTGCCAGCGAGAGAGACAGGGCGCGGAGGGAAGCTTTCTTT
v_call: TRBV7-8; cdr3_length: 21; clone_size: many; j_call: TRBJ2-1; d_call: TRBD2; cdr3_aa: CASSPRPGPGSGRAGYNEQFF; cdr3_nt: TGTGCCAGCAGCCCCCGACCTGGCCCGGGTAGCGGGAGGGCCGGTTACAATGAGCAGTTCTTC
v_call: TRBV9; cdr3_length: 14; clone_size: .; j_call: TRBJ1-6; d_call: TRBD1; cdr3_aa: CASSWTGNNSPLHF; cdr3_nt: TGTGCCAGCAGTTGGACAGGGAATAATTCACCCCTCCACTTT
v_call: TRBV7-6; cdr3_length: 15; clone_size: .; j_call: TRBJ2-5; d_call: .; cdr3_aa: CASSWPKSKGETQYF; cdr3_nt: TGTGCCAGCAGCTGGCCAAAAAGTAAGGGAGAGACCCAGTACTTC
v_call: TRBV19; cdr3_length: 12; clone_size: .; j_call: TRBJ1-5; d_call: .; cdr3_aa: CASSRRAQPQHF; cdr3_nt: TGTGCCAGTAGTAGACGGGCTCAGCCCCAGCATTTT
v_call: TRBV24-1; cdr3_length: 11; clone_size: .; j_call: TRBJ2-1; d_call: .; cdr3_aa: CATPPNNEQFF; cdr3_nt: TGTGCCACCCCGCCTAACAATGAGCAGTTCTTC
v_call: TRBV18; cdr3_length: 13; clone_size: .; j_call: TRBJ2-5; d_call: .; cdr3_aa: CASSAVLQETQYF; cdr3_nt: TGTGCCAGCTCAGCCGTTCTCCAAGAGACCCAGTACTTC
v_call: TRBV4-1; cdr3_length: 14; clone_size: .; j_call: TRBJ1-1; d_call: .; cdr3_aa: CASSQVRGSTEAFF; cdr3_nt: TGCGCCAGCAGCCAAGTCCGGGGTTCGACTGAAGCTTTCTTT
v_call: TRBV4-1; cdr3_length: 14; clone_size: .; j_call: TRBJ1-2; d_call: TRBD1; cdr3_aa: CASSGPTGGDGYTF; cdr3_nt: TGCGCCAGCAGCGGACCGACAGGGGGCGATGGCTACACCTTC
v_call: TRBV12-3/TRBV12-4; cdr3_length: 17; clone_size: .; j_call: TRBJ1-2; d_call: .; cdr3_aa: CASFGKGLLAGGYGYTF; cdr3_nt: TGTGCCAGCTTCGGTAAAGGACTCCTAGCGGGGGGCTATGGCTACACCTTC
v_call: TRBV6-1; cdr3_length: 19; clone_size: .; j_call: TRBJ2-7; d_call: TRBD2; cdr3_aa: CASSPGHETSGMSSYEQYF; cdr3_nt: TGTGCCAGCAGCCCCGGGCATGAGACTAGCGGGATGAGCTCCTACGAGCAGTACTTC
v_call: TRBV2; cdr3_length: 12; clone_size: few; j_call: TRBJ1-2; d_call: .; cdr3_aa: CASSATAYGYTF; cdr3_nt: TGTGCCAGCAGTGCTACAGCCTATGGCTACACCTTC
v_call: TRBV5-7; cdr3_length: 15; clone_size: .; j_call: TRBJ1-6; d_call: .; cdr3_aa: CASSDGTSGDSPLHF; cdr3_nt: TGTGCCAGCAGCGACGGGACATCTGGGGATTCACCCCTCCACTTT